These T cell receptor beta chains were read from a single sample in a study of cytomegalovirus exposure and HLA in healthy donors. The table came from immunoSEQ multiplex PCR; TCRdb's copy has only in-frame clones and leaves some out. The sample carries under 200,000 clones, 75% recorded once. What was sequenced was PBMCs. The receptors shown here come from a woman between 45 and 65 years old in good health and CMV-seropositive. Each CDR3 is given without its conserved first and last residue. D genes are given only for firm matches.

J: TRBJ1-4; D: NA; V: TRBV15; CDR3: ATSRDWANEKLF
J: TRBJ2-7; D: TRBD1; V: TRBV27; CDR3: ASSSSGTGRREQY
J: TRBJ1-1; D: TRBD1; V: TRBV18; CDR3: ASSPRQGMNTEAF
J: TRBJ2-7; D: TRBD1; V: TRBV7-9; CDR3: ASRRQGGTGEQY
J: TRBJ1-2; D: NA; V: TRBV6-5; CDR3: ASSRGGGYGYT
J: TRBJ1-2; D: TRBD1; V: TRBV6-5; CDR3: ASSRTGGDYGYT
J: TRBJ2-7; D: TRBD2; V: TRBV6-5; CDR3: ASSYSGTSDSYEQY
J: TRBJ1-5; D: TRBD1; V: TRBV11-2; CDR3: ASSRDRLRNQPQH
J: TRBJ1-1; D: NA; V: TRBV5-1; CDR3: ASSLEISGNTEAF
J: TRBJ2-1; D: NA; V: TRBV2; CDR3: ASRGDSGEQF
J: TRBJ2-2; D: TRBD1; V: TRBV29-1; CDR3: SVRDRGPGELF
J: TRBJ2-7; D: NA; V: TRBV6-1; CDR3: ASSTQGDPYEQY
J: TRBJ1-1; D: TRBD1; V: TRBV7-9; CDR3: ASSLTGGTEAF
J: TRBJ2-3; D: TRBD2; V: TRBV6-1; CDR3: ASSDPGLAGDTDTQY
J: TRBJ1-2; D: NA; V: TRBV27; CDR3: ASSDRETNYGYT
J: TRBJ1-1; D: NA; V: TRBV28; CDR3: ASRSLNTEAF
J: TRBJ2-5; D: TRBD1; V: TRBV5-8; CDR3: ASSGGDRGEETQY
J: TRBJ2-2; D: TRBD2; V: TRBV4-2; CDR3: ASSMRGKRGTPGELF
J: TRBJ2-5; D: NA; V: TRBV5-1; CDR3: ASSPGPGQKETQY
J: TRBJ2-1; D: TRBD2; V: TRBV27; CDR3: ASPRTSGGKIDNEQF
J: TRBJ1-3; D: NA; V: TRBV6-5; CDR3: ASSYNGRGNTIY
J: TRBJ2-1; D: NA; V: TRBV13; CDR3: ASSLGLSYNEQF
J: TRBJ2-1; D: TRBD2; V: TRBV6-5; CDR3: ASRWTSGGAGEQF
J: TRBJ2-7; D: TRBD1; V: TRBV5-5; CDR3: ASSPTGGGYEQY
J: TRBJ1-2; D: NA; V: TRBV21-1; CDR3: ASRLRRKGVKGNGYT
J: TRBJ2-1; D: NA; V: TRBV29-1; CDR3: SGQGLYNGEQF
J: TRBJ1-6; D: NA; V: TRBV6-6; CDR3: ASSYGLNSPLH
J: TRBJ1-1; D: NA; V: TRBV5-1; CDR3: ASSFHRENTEAF
J: TRBJ2-7; D: TRBD1; V: TRBV6-5; CDR3: ASTGQGGEQY
J: TRBJ1-1; D: NA; V: TRBV10-1; CDR3: ASSENIGGGVEAF
J: TRBJ2-3; D: NA; V: TRBV5-4; CDR3: ASSLRQTDTQY